Following are 10 T cell receptor beta chains from one sample sequenced in a study of molecular identifiers for immune sequencing clone quantification. MiXCR was run by TCRdb on the PCR reads, yielding one entry per CDR3 protein. The sample contains 97,000 or so distinct CDR3 sequences, less than 25% of which appear only once. Sequencing used naive CD8+ T cells from blood, with Jurkat cell RNA spiked in. Subset: FACS-sorted CD8+CD4-CCR7+CD45RA+ naive T cells. These receptors originate from a human donor in good health. Some libraries in this study had Jurkat cell RNA spiked in.

This sequence joins TRBV27 and TRBJ2-7; tentatively, D is TRBD2 (6 bases). Looked up from germline, CDR1 is MNHEY and CDR2 is SMNVEV (reference sequence). Trimming stripped 5 bases from V and 6 bases from J, with 23 bases between. CDR3 size: 16 residues. CDR3 sequence reads: CASSRQVERVDSEQYF. The CDR3 DNA reads TGTGCCAGCAGTAGGCAAGTTGAGCGGGTAGATTCCGAGCAGTACTTC.

Details on this clonotype: This clone may be a read error of a much larger clone one base away. The genes are TRBV27 and TRBJ1-2; 12 bases map to TRBD1. Per the germline V gene, CDR1 is MNHEY and CDR2 is SMNVEV (reference sequence). The CDR3 totals 14 residues. DNA for the CDR3: TGTGCCAGCTGTTTGGGACAGGGGGCCGGAGGCTACACCTTC. Translated, it gives CASCLGQGAGGYTF.

Only a few counts were recorded for this clonotype. The V call is TRBV27, the J call TRBJ2-7; TRBD2 agrees at 9 bases. Germline V gene sequence: CDR1 MNHEY, CDR2 SMNVEV (reference sequence). This CDR3 spans 15 amino acids. The trim removed 4 bases at V and 5 bases at J, leaving 9 bases unmatched. DNA for the CDR3: TGTGCCAGCAGTTATGGCGGGAGGGCCCGCCACGAGCAGTACTTC. Residues: CASSYGGRARHEQYF.

For this clonotype: One junction end disagrees with the germline gene, perhaps due to a read error. The chain combines TRBV5-3 with TRBJ2-1; 9 bases fit TRBD1. TRBV5-3 has ORF status, its function being uncertain. The CDR3 extends over 14 amino acids. In DNA form, the CDR3 reads TGTGCCAGCAGCTTGGAGGACAGGGGAGGTGAGCAGTTCTTC. This gives the protein CASSLEDRGGEQFF.

Turning to this clonotype: At one end the junction does not follow the germline gene, possibly because of a read error. The rearrangement links TRBV11-1 to TRBJ2-5; 7 bases are a match to TRBD2. This CDR3 spans 14 amino acids. Germline lookup yields CDR1 SGHAT and CDR2 FQDESV (reference sequence). This CDR3 is CASSLSGAKETPYF. DNA for the CDR3: TGTGCCAGCAGCCTCAGCGGGGCGAAAGAGACCCCGTACTTC.

In its sample, this clonotype was seen many times. V is TRBV12-3 or TRBV12-4 and J is TRBJ2-7; D possibly corresponds to TRBD2 (5 bases). The CDR3 length is 14 residues. V was cut by 4 bases and J by 2 bases, with 12 bases left in between. The CDR3 loop is CASSWSGQPYEQYF. CDR3 nucleotides: TGTGCCAGCAGTTGGAGCGGCCAGCCCTACGAGCAGTACTTC.

Many counts were recorded for this clonotype. V is TRBV27 and J is TRBJ2-7; possibly TRBD1 or TRBD2 for D (6 bases each). CDR3 length: 14 amino acids. In germline, CDR1 is MNHEY, CDR2 SMNVEV (reference sequence). V was shortened by 2 bases and J by 4 bases, with 12 bases between the two germline ends. The CDR3 reads CASSLTTGAYEQYF. The CDR3, as DNA: TGTGCCAGCAGTTTAACAACGGGGGCATACGAGCAGTACTTC.

This chain connects TRBV4-3 to TRBJ2-7, with D unresolved. The CDR3 is 13 amino acids. V lost 2 bases to trimming and J lost 1 base, with 6 bases between them. Germline CDR1 and CDR2: LGHNA and YSLEER. The CDR3 DNA reads TGCGCCAGCAGCCAATTTATTTCCTACGAGCAGTACTTC. It is translated as CASSQFISYEQYF.

Worth noting for this clonotype: Possible read error: a much larger clone is one base away. The V call is TRBV12-3 or TRBV12-4, the J call TRBJ1-2; tentative D call: TRBD1 (6 bases). This CDR3 is 13 amino acids long. Trimming pared 8 bases from V and 7 bases from J, leaving 17 bases between. CDR3 sequence reads: CASGSDSRGGYTF. CDR3 nucleotide sequence: TGTGCCAGCGGTTCGGACAGCCGGGGTGGCTACACCTTC.

The V and J genes are TRBV7-9 and TRBJ1-6, with 8 positions matching TRBD1. This CDR3 is built from 17 residues. The trim removed 5 bases at V and 3 bases at J, leaving 9 bases unmatched. Germline V gene lookup returns CDR1 SEHNR and CDR2 FQNEAQ (reference sequence). The CDR3 sequence is CASSPDRERLYNSPLHF. CDR3 sequence (DNA): TGTGCCAGCAGCCCGGACAGGGAGCGACTCTATAATTCACCCCTCCACTTT.